These 8 T cell receptor beta chains originate from one sample sequenced in a study of CD8 T cells in Susac syndrome. RNA was extracted with the RNeasy kit, and a quantity of about 0.45 to 1 ug was reverse transcribed using random hexamers. TCRdb processed the immunoSEQ multiplex PCR reads anew with MiXCR; each CDR3 protein has one entry. The repertoire consists of about 110,000 distinct CDR3 sequences, with about 95% occurring once and the leading ten covering more than 0.095%. Sequencing used CD4+ T cells from PBMCs. All receptors come from a human donor in good health.

The V gene is TRBV18, the J gene TRBJ2-5; the D gene is possibly TRBD2 (5 bases). Deletions cut 0 bases from V and 0 bases from J, with 11 bases between. The V gene's germline CDR1 is KGHSH and CDR2 LQKENI. This CDR3 contains 16 residues. The CDR3, as DNA: TGTGCCAGCTCACCACCGGTTGGCGGGTACCAAGAGACCCAGTACTTC. Protein product: CASSPPVGGYQETQYF.

The CDR3 sequence: CASSQVGTPGYEQYF. In nucleotides, the CDR3 is TGTGCCAGCAGCCAGGTCGGGACACCAGGCTACGAGCAGTACTTC. This rearrangement joins TRBV27 to TRBJ2-7, with D maybe TRBD1 (6 bases). Trimming left V 6 bases short and J 3 bases short, with 18 bases between. Germline lookup yields CDR1 MNHEY and CDR2 SMNVEV (reference sequence). The CDR3 is 15 amino acids.

The chain employs TRBV20-1 and TRBJ2-3; 9 bases line up with TRBD2. CDR1 is DFQATT, CDR2 SNEGSKA, per germline (reference sequence). J lost 5 bases, V lost 2 bases, and 5 bases had no gene match. This CDR3 is 14 amino acids long. The CDR3 is CSARWGLALDTQYF. The CDR3 region has the DNA TGCAGTGCTAGATGGGGACTAGCCTTAGATACGCAGTATTTT.

The rearrangement links TRBV9 to TRBJ2-7, with D uncertain. Trimming removed 0 bases at V and 0 bases at J, with 10 bases between. Germline V gene sequence: CDR1 SGDLS, CDR2 YYNGEE. This CDR3 spans 15 amino acids. CDR3 bases: TGTGCCAGCAGCGTAGGTCATCTGAGCTCCTACGAGCAGTACTTC. It yields the protein CASSVGHLSSYEQYF.

This chain uses TRBV2 with TRBJ2-1; no clear D. Trimming left V 6 bases short and J 8 bases short, with 8 bases between. This CDR3 spans 11 amino acids. From germline, CDR1 is SNHLY and CDR2 FYNNEI. The CDR3 DNA reads TGTGCCAGCAGCCTTTGGGATGAGCAGTTCTTC. Its translation: CASSLWDEQFF.

The rearrangement uses TRBV4-1 and TRBJ1-1; 10 bases match TRBD1. CDR1 and CDR2 from the germline V gene are MGHRA and YSYEKL. The CDR3 extends over 16 amino acids. V lost 1 base to trimming and J lost 7 bases; unmatched junction nucleotides: 9. CDR3: CASSQGASGTGVEAFF. In DNA, the CDR3 is TGCGCCAGCAGCCAAGGGGCCTCCGGGACAGGGGTTGAAGCTTTCTTT.

The V gene is TRBV6-4, the J gene TRBJ2-1; D is undetermined. The CDR3 consists of 16 residues. Trimming stripped 2 bases from V and 7 bases from J, with 18 bases between. Germline loops: CDR1 MRHNA, CDR2 SNTAGT. The CDR3 DNA reads TGTGCCAGCAGTGACACCCTCTACGACCCGAGGAATGAGCAGTTCTTC. It translates to CASSDTLYDPRNEQFF.

The rearrangement joins TRBV6-1 to TRBJ1-5, with TRBD1 as a possible D gene (6 bases). CDR1 MNHNS and CDR2 SASEGT come from the germline V gene. The CDR3 is made up of 13 amino acids. V lost 6 bases, J lost 7 bases, and 13 bases lay in between. The CDR3 DNA reads as TGTGCCAGCAGGTTAACAGGGCCGCAGCCCCAGCATTTT. Its translation: CASRLTGPQPQHF.